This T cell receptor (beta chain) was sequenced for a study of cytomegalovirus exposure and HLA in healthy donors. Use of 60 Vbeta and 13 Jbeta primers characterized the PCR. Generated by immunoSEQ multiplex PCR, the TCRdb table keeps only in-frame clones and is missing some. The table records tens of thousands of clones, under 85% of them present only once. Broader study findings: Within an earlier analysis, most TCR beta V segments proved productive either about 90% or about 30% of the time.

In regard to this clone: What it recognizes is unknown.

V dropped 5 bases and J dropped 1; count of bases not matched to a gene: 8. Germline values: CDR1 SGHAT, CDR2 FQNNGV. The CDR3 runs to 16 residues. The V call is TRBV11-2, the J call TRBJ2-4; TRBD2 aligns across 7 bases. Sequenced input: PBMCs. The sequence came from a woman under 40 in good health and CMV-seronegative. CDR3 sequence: CASSQGIAGAKNIQYF. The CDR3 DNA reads TGTGCCAGCAGCCAAGGGATAGCGGGTGCCAAAAACATTCAGTACTTC.